This passage covers 18 T cell receptor beta chains from one sample sequenced in a study of identical twins (dated by TCRdb to 2016 to 2017). Libraries were prepared through 5' RACE. TCRdb lists the instrument as Illumina HiSeq 2000. TCRdb reran the public reads through fastp at Q25 and MiXCR, keeping productive beta chains. Each entry is one CDR3 protein sequence, shown with its most common DNA and genes. This sample has some 300,000 distinct CDR3 sequences in its table, and roughly an eighth of those were observed once. The ten largest clones add up to approximately 7.6% of the sample. The same sample was also studied in work on yellow fever vaccine responses in identical twins.

Sequenced material: CD8+ T cells sorted from blood. Receptors originate from a young woman in good health.

The chain employs TRBV28 and TRBJ2-6; maybe TRBD2 (5 bases). Trimming stripped 7 bases from V and 0 bases from J, with 10 bases between. The CDR3 is 15 residues long. Germline CDR1 and CDR2: MDHEN and SYDVKM. The CDR3, as DNA: TGTGCCAGCACTACCACTAGCTCTGGGGCCAACGTCCTGACTTTC. Its translation: CASTTTSSGANVLTF.

In this sample, this clonotype turned up many times. This rearrangement joins TRBV29-1 to TRBJ2-1; D not resolved. The CDR3 is 15 residues long. V lost 1 base and J 4 bases, leaving 14 bases between the germline ends. Germline CDR1 reads SQVTM; CDR2 reads ANQGSEA. This CDR3 reads CSVEGGGKYYNEQFF. The CDR3 nucleotides read TGCAGCGTTGAAGGGGGTGGCAAGTATTACAATGAGCAGTTCTTC.

This clonotype came up many times. CDR3 nucleotides: TGCGCCAGCAGCTGGGACAGGGCTTACGAGCAGTACTTC. Amino acid sequence: CASSWDRAYEQYF. This chain links TRBV5-1 with TRBJ2-7; TRBD1 aligns across 9 bases. The germline V gene has CDR1 SGHRS and CDR2 YFSETQ. Trimming removed 3 bases from V and 4 bases from J; junction bases left unmatched: 2. CDR3 length: 13 amino acids.

This clonotype has a handful of counts. This chain connects TRBV4-2 to TRBJ2-3; possibly TRBD2 for D (5 bases). Trimming shortened V by 2 bases and J by 2 bases, and 11 bases separated the two germline ends. The CDR3 extends over 15 amino acids. Germline V gene lookup returns CDR1 LGHNA and CDR2 YNFKEQ. The CDR3 loop reads CASSQLADNTDTQYF. CDR3 coding DNA: TGTGCCAGCAGCCAACTAGCTGATAACACAGATACGCAGTATTTT.

The rearrangement links TRBV7-9 to TRBJ2-4, with unresolved D. The CDR3 runs to 16 residues. Germline CDR1 and CDR2: SEHNR and FQNEAQ (reference sequence). V dropped 4 bases and J dropped 0 bases, with 13 bases sitting between them. Here the CDR3 DNA reads TGTGCCAGCAGCTCAGGCAGCAGCCTAGCCAAAAACATTCAGTACTTC. Amino acids: CASSSGSSLAKNIQYF.

The J gene is TRBJ1-1, the V gene TRBV2; maybe TRBD1 (6 bases). V was trimmed by 1 base and J by 2 bases, leaving 8 bases between them. The length of the CDR3 is 14 residues. CDR1 is SNHLY and CDR2 is FYNNEI in the germline V gene. The DNA for the CDR3 is TGTGCCAGCAGTGAAGTACAGGGCAACACTGAAGCTTTCTTT. This gives the protein CASSEVQGNTEAFF.

The chain combines TRBV5-5 with TRBJ1-4, with TRBD1 as a possible D gene (6 bases). This CDR3 is 14 amino acids long. Between the trimmed V and J ends, which lost 1 base and 6 bases, there was a span of 10 bases. Germline lookup yields CDR1 SGHKS and CDR2 YYEKEE (reference sequence). CDR3 residues: CASSLWAGDEKLFF. CDR3 in DNA: TGTGCCAGCAGCTTGTGGGCAGGGGATGAAAAACTGTTTTTT.

This clonotype came up many times. The V call is TRBV3-1, the J call TRBJ2-1; TRBD2 matches 12 bases. J gave up 9 bases and V 0 bases, and 3 bases lay outside the gene matches. Germline V gene sequence: CDR1 LGHDT, CDR2 YNNKEL (reference sequence). This CDR3 has 15 amino acids. The DNA for the CDR3 is TGTGCCAGCAGCCAAGATCCTAGCGGGAGGGTTGAGCAGTTCTTC. It translates to CASSQDPSGRVEQFF.

The V call is TRBV28, the J call TRBJ2-2; 8 bases are a match to TRBD1. Losses at the gene ends were 5 bases for V and 0 bases for J; bases not matched to a gene: 5. The CDR3 consists of 16 residues. Germline CDR1 and CDR2: MDHEN and SYDVKM. The CDR3 loop reads CASSNRQGPNTGELFF. The CDR3 DNA reads as TGTGCCAGCAGTAACCGACAGGGGCCGAACACCGGGGAGCTGTTTTTT.

This clonotype has just a few counts. The rearrangement joins TRBV9 to TRBJ2-7; 14 bases fit TRBD2. Germline V gene lookup returns CDR1 SGDLS and CDR2 YYNGEE. CDR3 length: 15 residues. V dropped 3 bases and J dropped 5; count of bases not matched to a gene: 4. The CDR3 region has the DNA TGTGCCAGCAGCGCGGTGGGACTAGCGGGAGACGAGCAGTACTTC. It specifies CASSAVGLAGDEQYF.

The chain carries TRBV20-1 and TRBJ2-1; D tentatively fits TRBD1 or TRBD2 (5 bases each). V lost 1 base and J lost 7, with 17 bases in between. This CDR3 has 15 amino acids. Germline V gene sequence: CDR1 DFQATT, CDR2 SNEGSKA (reference sequence). CDR3 residues: CSARAYGTYENEQFF. CDR3 DNA: TGCAGTGCTAGAGCTTATGGGACCTACGAGAATGAGCAGTTCTTC.

The table lists this clonotype with many counts. The V call is TRBV5-1, the J call TRBJ2-3; D not certain. CDR3 length equals 14 residues. The germline V gene has CDR1 SGHRS and CDR2 YFSETQ. V lost 0 bases and J 1 base, leaving 6 bases between the germline ends. The CDR3 region is CASSLAVGTDTQYF. In nucleotides, the CDR3 is TGCGCCAGCAGCTTGGCCGTGGGCACAGATACGCAGTATTTT. The variable domain in full, with the rest retrieved from reference TRBV5-1 and TRBJ2-3, is KAGVTQTPRYLIKTRGQQVTLSCSPISGHRSVSWYQQTPGQGLQFLFEYFSETQRNKGNFPGRFSGRQFSNSRSEMNVSTLELGDSALYLCASSLAVGTDTQYFGPGTRLTVL.

For the CDR3, the DNA is TGTGCCAGCGGGATCGACAGGGGGAGGTTTGTTTACGAGCAGTACGTC. Amino acid sequence: CASGIDRGRFVYEQYV. V and J are TRBV12-3 or TRBV12-4 and TRBJ2-7, with 9 bases identical to TRBD1. The ends lost 8 bases at V and 4 bases at J; junction bases unmatched: 15. The CDR3 length is 16 residues.

The chain combines TRBV28 with TRBJ1-5; the D is unclear. The CDR3 is 14 residues long. Trimming removed 3 bases from V and 3 bases from J, with 9 bases in between. Looked up from germline, CDR1 is MDHEN and CDR2 is SYDVKM. DNA for the CDR3: TGTGCCAGCAGTTTGGAAAGCTACAATCAGCCCCAGCATTTT. Amino acids: CASSLESYNQPQHF. The entire variable domain, with the rest obtained from reference TRBV28 and TRBJ1-5, is as follows: DVKVTQSSRYLVKRTGEKVFLECVQDMDHENMFWYRQDPGLGLRLIYFSYDVKMKEKGDIPEGYSVSREKKERFSLILESASTNQTSMYLCASSLESYNQPQHFGDGTRLSIL.

The chain employs TRBV3-1 and TRBJ2-1, with D possibly matching TRBD2 (6 bases). In germline, CDR1 is LGHDT, CDR2 YNNKEL (reference sequence). There are 15 residues in the CDR3. V was shortened by 3 bases and J by 4 bases, with 13 bases between the two germline ends. CDR3 sequence: CASSQTSDYYNEQFF. Here the CDR3 DNA reads TGTGCCAGCAGCCAGACTAGTGACTATTACAATGAGCAGTTCTTC.

This clonotype occurred a few times. J is TRBJ2-7 and V is TRBV4-1, with 7 bases matching TRBD2. J lost 1 base, V lost 0 bases, and 12 bases had no gene match. This CDR3 is 18 amino acids long. Germline lookup yields CDR1 MGHRA and CDR2 YSYEKL. The CDR3: CASSQEGGAGTSSYEQYV. DNA for the CDR3: TGCGCCAGCAGCCAAGAGGGAGGGGCAGGGACCTCTTCCTACGAGCAGTACGTC.

Only a few counts were recorded for this clonotype. The chain recombines TRBV27 with TRBJ2-1, with D tentatively TRBD1 (6 bases). V lost 4 bases to trimming and J lost 5 bases, with 9 bases between them. This CDR3 comprises 13 residues. Germline lookup yields CDR1 MNHEY and CDR2 SMNVEV (reference sequence). CDR3 protein: CASSSHRDNEQFF. CDR3 bases: TGTGCCAGCAGTTCTCACAGGGACAATGAGCAGTTCTTC.

This clonotype occurred a few times. The chain carries TRBV2 and TRBJ2-2, with 15 bases aligning to TRBD2. In germline, CDR1 is SNHLY, CDR2 FYNNEI. J lost 7 bases, V lost 10 bases, and 7 bases had no gene match. The CDR3 consists of 15 residues. The CDR3 coding sequence is TGTGCCACCAGGACTAGCGGGGGGGCCGGCGGGGAGCTGTTTTTT. Translation: CATRTSGGAGGELFF.